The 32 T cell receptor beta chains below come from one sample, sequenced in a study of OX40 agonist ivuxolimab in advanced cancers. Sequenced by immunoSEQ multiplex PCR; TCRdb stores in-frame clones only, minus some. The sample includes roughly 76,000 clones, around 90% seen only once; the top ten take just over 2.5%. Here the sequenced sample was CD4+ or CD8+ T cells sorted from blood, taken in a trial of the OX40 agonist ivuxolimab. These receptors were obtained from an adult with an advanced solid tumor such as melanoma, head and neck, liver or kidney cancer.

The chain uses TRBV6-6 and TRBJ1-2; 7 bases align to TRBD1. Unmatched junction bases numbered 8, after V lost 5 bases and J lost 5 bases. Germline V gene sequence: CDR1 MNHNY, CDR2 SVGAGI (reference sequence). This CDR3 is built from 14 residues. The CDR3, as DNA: TGTGCCAGCAGTCGGGACAGCGGACCTTATGGCTACACCTTC. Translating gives CASSRDSGPYGYTF.

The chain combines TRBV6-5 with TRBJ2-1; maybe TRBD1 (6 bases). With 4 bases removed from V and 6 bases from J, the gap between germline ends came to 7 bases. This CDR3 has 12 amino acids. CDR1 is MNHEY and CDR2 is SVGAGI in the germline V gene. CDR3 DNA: TGTGCCAGCAGTTTACAGGGCAATGAGCAGTTCTTC. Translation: CASSLQGNEQFF.

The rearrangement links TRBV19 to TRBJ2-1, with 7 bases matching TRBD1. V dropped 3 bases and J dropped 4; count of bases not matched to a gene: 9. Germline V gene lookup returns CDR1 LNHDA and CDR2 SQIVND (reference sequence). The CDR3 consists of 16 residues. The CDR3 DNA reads TGTGCCAGTAGTATTGAATCAGGGGGAGTATACAATGAGCAGTTCTTC. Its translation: CASSIESGGVYNEQFF. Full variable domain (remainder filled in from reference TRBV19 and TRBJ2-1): DGGITQSPKYLFRKEGQNVTLSCEQNLNHDAMYWYRQDPGQGLRLIYYSQIVNDFQKGDIAEGYSVSREKKESFPLTVTSAQKNPTAFYLCASSIESGGVYNEQFFGPGTRLTVL.

CDR3 sequence (DNA): TGTGCCAGCAGCATAGGTACTAGTGCGGAGACCCAGTACTTC. It translates to CASSIGTSAETQYF. The chain employs TRBV7-9 and TRBJ2-5; the D gene is possibly TRBD2 (5 bases). CDR1 SEHNR and CDR2 FQNEAQ come from the germline V gene (reference sequence). The CDR3 has 14 residues. The ends were cut back, 5 bases at V and 5 bases at J, with 15 bases in the middle.

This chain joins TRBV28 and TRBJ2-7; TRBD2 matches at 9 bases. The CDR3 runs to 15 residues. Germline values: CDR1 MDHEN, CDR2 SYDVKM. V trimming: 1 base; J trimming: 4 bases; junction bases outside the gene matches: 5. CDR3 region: CASSLLAGGRYEQYF. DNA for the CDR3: TGTGCCAGCAGTTTATTGGCGGGGGGGCGGTACGAGCAGTACTTC. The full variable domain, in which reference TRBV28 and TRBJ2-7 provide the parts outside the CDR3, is DVKVTQSSRYLVKRTGEKVFLECVQDMDHENMFWYRQDPGLGLRLIYFSYDVKMKEKGDIPEGYSVSREKKERFSLILESASTNQTSMYLCASSLLAGGRYEQYFGPGTRLTVT.

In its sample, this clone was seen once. CDR3 sequence (DNA): TGCGCCAGCAGCCAAGTGCGCAGTCGTAGCACAGATACGCAGTATTTT. Translating it yields CASSQVRSRSTDTQYF. The rearrangement links TRBV4-3 to TRBJ2-3; D call uncertain. Germline loops: CDR1 LGHNA, CDR2 YSLEER. V lost 1 base and J lost 0, with 11 bases in between. This CDR3 has 16 amino acids.

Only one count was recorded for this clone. The CDR3 spells CASNQGLAGSPGGELFF. The CDR3, as DNA: TGTGCCAGCAACCAAGGACTAGCGGGGTCCCCGGGGGGGGAGCTGTTTTTT. The chain joins TRBV5-4 to TRBJ2-2, with 12 bases that match TRBD2. Germline assignment: CDR1 SGHNT and CDR2 YYREEE (reference sequence). The CDR3 spans 17 residues. Trimming removed 6 bases from V and 8 bases from J; junction bases left unmatched: 14.

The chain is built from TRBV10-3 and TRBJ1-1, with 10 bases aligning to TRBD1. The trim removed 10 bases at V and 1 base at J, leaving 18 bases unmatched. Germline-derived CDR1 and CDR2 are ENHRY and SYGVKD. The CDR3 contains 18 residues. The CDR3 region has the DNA TGTGCCACCCGCCCTGCGACAGGGGGCGCAGGAACGAACACTGAAGCTTTCTTT. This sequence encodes CATRPATGGAGTNTEAFF.

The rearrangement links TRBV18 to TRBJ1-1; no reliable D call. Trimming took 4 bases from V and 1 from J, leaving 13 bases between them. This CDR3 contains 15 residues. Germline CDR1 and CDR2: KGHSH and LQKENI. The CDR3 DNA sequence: TGTGCCAGCTCACGAACGGGGTTGGAGAACACTGAAGCTTTCTTT. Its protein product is CASSRTGLENTEAFF.

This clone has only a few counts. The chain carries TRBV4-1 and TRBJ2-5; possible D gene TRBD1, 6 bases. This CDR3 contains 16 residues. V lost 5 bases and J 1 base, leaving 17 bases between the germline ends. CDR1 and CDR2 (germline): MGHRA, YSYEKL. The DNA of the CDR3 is TGCGCCAGCAGCGCCAGGGGACCCCTATTCCAAGAGACCCAGTACTTC. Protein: CASSARGPLFQETQYF.

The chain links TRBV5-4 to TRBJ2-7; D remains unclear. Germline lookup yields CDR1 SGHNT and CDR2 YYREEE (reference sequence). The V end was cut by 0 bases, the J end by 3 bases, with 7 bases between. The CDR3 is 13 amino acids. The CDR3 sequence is CASSLVNSYEQYF. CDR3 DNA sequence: TGTGCCAGCAGCTTGGTGAACAGCTACGAGCAGTACTTC. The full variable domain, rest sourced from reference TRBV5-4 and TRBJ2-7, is ETGVTQSPTHLIKTRGQQVTLRCSSQSGHNTVSWYQQALGQGPQFIFQYYREEENGRGNFPPRFSGLQFPNYSSELNVNALELDDSALYLCASSLVNSYEQYFGPGTRLTVT.

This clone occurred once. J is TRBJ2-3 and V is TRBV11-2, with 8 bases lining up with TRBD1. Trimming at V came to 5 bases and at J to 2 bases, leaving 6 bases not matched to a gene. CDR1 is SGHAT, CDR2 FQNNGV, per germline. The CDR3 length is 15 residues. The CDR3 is CASSPGQAYTDTQYF. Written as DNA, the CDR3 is TGTGCCAGCAGCCCGGGACAGGCCTACACAGATACGCAGTATTTT.

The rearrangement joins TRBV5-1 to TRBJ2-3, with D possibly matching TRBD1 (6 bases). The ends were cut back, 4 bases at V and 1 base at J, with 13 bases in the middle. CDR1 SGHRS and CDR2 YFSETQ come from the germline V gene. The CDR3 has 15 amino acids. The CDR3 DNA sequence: TGCGCCAGCAGCGCACAGGGCGGAGGCACAGATACGCAGTATTTT. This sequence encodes CASSAQGGGTDTQYF.

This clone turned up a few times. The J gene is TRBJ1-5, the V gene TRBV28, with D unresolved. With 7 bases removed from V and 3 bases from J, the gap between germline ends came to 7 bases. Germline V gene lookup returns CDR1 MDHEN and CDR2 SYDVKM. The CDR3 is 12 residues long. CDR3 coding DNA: TGTGCCAGCACCATCACCAATCAGCCCCAGCATTTT. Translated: CASTITNQPQHF.

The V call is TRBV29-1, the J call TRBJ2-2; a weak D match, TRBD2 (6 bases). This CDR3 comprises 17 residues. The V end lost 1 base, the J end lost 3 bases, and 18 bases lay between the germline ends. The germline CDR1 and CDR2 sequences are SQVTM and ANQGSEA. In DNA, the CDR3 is TGCAGCGTTGAAGGGATAGGGGACTCGTCGGACACCGGGGAGCTGTTTTTT. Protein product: CSVEGIGDSSDTGELFF.

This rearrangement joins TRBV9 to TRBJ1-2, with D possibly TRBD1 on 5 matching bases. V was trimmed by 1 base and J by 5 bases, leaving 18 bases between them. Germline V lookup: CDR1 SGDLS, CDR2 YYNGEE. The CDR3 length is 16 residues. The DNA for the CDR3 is TGTGCCAGCAGCGTACAGGGCACCTCAGCCCGTTATGGCTACACCTTC. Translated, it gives CASSVQGTSARYGYTF.

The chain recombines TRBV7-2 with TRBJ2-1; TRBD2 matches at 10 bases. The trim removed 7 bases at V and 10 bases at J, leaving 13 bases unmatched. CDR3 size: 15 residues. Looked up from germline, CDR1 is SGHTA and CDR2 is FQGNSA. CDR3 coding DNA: TGTGCCAGCACCCAACTAGCGGGGAGGGAGGGGGAGCAGTTCTTC. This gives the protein CASTQLAGREGEQFF.

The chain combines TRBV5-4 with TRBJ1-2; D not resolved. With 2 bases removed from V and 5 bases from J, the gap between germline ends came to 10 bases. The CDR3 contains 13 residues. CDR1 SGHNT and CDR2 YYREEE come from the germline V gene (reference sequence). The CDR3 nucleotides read TGTGCCAGCAGCTTCACAGCATTTTATGGCTACACCTTC. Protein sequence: CASSFTAFYGYTF.

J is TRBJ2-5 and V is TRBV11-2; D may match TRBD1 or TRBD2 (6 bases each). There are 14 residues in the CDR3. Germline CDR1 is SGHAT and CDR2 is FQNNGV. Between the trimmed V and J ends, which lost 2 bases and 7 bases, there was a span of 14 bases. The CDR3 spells CASSLNGGRGTQYF. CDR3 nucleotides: TGTGCCAGCAGCTTAAACGGGGGCCGGGGGACCCAGTACTTC.

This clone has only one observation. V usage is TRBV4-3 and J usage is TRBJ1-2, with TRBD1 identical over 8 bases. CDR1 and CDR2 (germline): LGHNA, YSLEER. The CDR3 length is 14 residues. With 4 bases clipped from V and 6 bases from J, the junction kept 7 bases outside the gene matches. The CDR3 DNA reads TGCGCCAGCAGCCCCATGGACAGGGAACATGGCTACACCTTC. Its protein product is CASSPMDREHGYTF.

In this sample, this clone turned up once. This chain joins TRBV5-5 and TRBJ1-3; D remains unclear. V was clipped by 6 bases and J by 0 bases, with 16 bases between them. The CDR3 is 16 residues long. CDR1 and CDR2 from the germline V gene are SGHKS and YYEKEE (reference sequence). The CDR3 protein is CASTIAGGRSGNTIYF. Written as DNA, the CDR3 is TGTGCCAGCACCATTGCGGGCGGTCGCTCTGGAAACACCATATATTTT.

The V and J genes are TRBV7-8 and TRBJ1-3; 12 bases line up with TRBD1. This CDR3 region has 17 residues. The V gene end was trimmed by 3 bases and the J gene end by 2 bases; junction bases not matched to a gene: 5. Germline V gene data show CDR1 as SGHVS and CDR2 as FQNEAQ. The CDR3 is CASSLGTGGKAGNTIYF. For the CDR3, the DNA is TGTGCCAGCAGCTTGGGGACAGGGGGCAAGGCTGGAAACACCATATATTTT.

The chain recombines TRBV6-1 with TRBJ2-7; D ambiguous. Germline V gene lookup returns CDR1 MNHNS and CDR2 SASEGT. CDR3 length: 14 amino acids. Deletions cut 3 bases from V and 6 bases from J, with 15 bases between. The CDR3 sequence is CASSDPLLGSEQYV. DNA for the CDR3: TGTGCCAGCAGTGATCCCTTACTTGGGTCCGAGCAGTACGTC.

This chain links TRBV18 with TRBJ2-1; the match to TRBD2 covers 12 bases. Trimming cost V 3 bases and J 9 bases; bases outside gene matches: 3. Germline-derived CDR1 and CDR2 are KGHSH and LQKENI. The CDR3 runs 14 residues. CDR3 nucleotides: TGTGCCAGCTCACCGGGGACTAGCGGGCCTGAGCAGTTCTTC. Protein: CASSPGTSGPEQFF.

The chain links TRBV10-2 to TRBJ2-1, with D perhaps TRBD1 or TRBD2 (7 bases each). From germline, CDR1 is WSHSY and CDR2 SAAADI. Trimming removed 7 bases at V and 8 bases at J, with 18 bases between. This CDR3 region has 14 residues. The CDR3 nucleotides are TGCGCCAGCAAGGGAGGGGGCTGGGGGGATGAGCAGTTCTTC. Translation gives CASKGGGWGDEQFF.

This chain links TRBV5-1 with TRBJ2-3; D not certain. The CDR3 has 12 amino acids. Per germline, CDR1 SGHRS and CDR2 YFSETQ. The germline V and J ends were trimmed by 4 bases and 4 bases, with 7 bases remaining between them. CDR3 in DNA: TGCGCCAGCAGCCCTAAGGCAGATACGCAGTATTTT. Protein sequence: CASSPKADTQYF.

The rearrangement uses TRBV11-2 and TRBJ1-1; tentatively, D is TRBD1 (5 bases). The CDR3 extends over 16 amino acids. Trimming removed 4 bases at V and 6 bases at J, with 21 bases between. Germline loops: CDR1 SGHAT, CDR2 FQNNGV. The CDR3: CASSWARDLTVAEAFF. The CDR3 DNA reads TGTGCCAGCAGCTGGGCACGGGACCTAACTGTCGCTGAAGCTTTCTTT.

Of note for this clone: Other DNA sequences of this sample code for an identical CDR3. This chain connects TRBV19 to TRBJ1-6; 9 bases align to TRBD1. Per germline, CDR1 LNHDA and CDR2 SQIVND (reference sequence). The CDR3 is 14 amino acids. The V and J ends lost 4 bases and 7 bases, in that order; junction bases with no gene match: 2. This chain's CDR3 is CASSSGTGNSPLHF. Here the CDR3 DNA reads TGTGCCAGTAGTAGCGGGACAGGGAATTCACCCCTCCACTTT. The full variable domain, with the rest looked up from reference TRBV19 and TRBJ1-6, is DGGITQSPKYLFRKEGQNVTLSCEQNLNHDAMYWYRQDPGQGLRLIYYSQIVNDFQKGDIAEGYSVSREKKESFPLTVTSAQKNPTAFYLCASSSGTGNSPLHFGNGTRLTVT.

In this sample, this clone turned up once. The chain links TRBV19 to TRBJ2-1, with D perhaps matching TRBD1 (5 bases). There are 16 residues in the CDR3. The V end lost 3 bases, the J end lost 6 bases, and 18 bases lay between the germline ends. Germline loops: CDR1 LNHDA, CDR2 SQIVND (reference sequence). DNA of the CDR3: TGTGCCAGTAGTATGATTAGGACAACGGGTTTCAATGAGCAGTTCTTC. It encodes CASSMIRTTGFNEQFF.

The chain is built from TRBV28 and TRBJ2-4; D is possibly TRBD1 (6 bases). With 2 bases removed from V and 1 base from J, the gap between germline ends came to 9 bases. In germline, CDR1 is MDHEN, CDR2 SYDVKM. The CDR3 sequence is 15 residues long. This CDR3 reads CASSLMGAAKNIQYF. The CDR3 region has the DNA TGTGCCAGCAGTTTAATGGGGGCGGCCAAAAACATTCAGTACTTC.

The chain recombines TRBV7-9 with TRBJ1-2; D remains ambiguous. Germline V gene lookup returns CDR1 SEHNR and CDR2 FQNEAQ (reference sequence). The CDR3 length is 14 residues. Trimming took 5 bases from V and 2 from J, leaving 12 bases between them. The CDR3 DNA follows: TGTGCCAGCAGCCCCACCTCTTTAAACTATGGCTACACCTTC. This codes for CASSPTSLNYGYTF. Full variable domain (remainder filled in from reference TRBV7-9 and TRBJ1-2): DTGVSQNPRHKITKRGQNVTFRCDPISEHNRLYWYRQTLGQGPEFLTYFQNEAQLEKSRLLSDRFSAERPKGSFSTLEIQRTEQGDSAMYLCASSPTSLNYGYTFGSGTRLTVV.

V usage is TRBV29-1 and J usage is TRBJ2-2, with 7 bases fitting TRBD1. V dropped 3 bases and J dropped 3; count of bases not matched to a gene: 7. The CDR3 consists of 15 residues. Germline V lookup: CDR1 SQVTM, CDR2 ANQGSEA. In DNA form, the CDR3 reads TGCAGCGTTGAGACGGGCCAGGGGGACACCGGGGAGCTGTTTTTT. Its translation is CSVETGQGDTGELFF.